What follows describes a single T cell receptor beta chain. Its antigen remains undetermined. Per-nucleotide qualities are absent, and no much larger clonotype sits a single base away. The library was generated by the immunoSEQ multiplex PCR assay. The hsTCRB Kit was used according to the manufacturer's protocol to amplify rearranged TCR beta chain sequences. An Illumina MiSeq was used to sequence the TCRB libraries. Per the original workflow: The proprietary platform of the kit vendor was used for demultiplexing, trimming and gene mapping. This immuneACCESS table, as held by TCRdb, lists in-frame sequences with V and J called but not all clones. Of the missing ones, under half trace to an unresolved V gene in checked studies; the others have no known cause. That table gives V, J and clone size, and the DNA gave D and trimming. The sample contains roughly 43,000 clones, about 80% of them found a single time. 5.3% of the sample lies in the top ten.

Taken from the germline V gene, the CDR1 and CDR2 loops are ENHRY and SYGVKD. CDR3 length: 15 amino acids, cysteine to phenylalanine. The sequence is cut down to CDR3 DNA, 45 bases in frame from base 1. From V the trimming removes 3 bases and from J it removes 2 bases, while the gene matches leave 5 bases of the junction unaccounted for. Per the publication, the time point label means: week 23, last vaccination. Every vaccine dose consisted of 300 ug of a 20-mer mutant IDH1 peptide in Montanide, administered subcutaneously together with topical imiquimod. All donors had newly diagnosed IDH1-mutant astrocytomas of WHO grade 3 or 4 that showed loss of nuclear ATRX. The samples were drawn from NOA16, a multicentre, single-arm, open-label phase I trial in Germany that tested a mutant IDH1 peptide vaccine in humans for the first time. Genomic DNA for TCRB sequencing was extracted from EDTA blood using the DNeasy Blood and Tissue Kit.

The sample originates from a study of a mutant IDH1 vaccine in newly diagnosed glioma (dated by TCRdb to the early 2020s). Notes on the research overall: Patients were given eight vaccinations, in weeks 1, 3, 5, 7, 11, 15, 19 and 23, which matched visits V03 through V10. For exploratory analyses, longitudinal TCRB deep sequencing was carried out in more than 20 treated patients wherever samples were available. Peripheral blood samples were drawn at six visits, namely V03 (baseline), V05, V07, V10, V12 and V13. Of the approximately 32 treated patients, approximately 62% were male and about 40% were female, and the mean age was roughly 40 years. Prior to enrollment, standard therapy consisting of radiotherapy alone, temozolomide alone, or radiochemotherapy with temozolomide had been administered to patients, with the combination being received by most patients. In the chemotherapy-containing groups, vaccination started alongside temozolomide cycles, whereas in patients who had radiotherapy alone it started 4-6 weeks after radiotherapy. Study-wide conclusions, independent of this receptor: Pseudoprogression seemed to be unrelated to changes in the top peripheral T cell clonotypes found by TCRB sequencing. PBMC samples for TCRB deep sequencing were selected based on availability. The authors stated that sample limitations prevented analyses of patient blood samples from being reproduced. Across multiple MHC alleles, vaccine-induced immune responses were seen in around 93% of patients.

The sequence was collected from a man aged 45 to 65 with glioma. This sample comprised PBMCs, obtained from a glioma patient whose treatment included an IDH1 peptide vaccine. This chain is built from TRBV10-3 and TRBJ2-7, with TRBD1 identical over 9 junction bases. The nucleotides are TGTGCCATCAGTGAAGGGACAGGGCACCCCTACGAGCAGTACTTC. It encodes CAISEGTGHPYEQYF.